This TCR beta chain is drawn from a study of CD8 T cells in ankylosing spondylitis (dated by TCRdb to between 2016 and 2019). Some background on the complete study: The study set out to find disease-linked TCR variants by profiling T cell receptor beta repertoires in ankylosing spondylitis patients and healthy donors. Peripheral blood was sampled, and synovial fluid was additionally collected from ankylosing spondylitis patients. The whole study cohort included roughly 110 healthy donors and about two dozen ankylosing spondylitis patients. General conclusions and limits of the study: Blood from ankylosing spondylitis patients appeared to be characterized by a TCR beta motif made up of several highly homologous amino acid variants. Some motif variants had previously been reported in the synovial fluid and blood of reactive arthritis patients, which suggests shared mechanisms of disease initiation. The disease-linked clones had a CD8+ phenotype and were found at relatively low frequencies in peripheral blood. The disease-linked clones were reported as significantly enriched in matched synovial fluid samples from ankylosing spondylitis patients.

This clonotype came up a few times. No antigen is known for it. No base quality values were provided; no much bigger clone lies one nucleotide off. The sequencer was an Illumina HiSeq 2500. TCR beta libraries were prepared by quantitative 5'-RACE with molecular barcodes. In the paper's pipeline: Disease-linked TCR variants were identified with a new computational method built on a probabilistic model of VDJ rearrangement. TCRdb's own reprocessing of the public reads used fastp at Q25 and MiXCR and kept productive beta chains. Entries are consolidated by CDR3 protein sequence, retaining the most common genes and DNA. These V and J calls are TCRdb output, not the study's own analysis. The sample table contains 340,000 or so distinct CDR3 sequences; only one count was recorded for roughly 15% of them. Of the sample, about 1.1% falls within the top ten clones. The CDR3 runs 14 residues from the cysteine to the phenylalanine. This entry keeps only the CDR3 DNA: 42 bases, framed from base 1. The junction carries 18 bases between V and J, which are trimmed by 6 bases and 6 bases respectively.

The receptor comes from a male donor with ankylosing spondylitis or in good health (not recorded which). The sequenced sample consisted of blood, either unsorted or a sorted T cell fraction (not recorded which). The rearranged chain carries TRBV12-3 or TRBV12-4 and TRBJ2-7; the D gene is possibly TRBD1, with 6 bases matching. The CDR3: CASRAQGFPSEQYF. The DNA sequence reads TGTGCCAGCAGGGCTCAGGGGTTTCCCTCCGAGCAGTACTTC.